This TCR beta chain was captured in a study of blood T cell repertoires in COVID-19. Assay: immunoSEQ multiplex PCR; the TCRdb copy retains only in-frame clones and omits some. The sample lists more than 150,000 clones, less than 90% occurring once. Trimming removed 0 bases from V and 4 bases from J, with 9 bases in between. The CDR3 covers 14 residues. The germline CDR1 and CDR2 sequences are SGHTA and FQGNSA. The table lists this clone with a few counts. Material for sequencing was peripheral blood. This chain connects TRBV7-2 to TRBJ2-5; perhaps TRBD1 as D (5 bases). This clonotype was sampled from a man in his sixties or seventies with active or convalescent COVID-19. The CDR3 loop is CASSLAGRSETQYF. As DNA, the CDR3 is TGTGCCAGCAGCTTAGCGGGGCGCTCAGAGACCCAGTACTTC.